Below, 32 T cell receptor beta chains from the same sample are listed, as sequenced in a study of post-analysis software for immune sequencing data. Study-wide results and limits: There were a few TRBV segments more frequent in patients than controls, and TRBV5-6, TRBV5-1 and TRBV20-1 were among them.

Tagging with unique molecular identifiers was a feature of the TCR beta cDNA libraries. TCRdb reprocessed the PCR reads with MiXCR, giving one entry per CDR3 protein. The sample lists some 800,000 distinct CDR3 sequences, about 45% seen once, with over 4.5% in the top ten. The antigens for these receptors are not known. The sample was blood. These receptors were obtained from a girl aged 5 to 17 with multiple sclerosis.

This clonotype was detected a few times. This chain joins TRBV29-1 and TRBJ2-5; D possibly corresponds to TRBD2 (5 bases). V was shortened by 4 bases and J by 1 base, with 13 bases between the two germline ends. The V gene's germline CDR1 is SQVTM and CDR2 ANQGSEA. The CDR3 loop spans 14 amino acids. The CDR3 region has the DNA TGCAGCGTTGGACTACTGGCGACCCAAGAGACCCAGTACTTC. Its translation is CSVGLLATQETQYF.

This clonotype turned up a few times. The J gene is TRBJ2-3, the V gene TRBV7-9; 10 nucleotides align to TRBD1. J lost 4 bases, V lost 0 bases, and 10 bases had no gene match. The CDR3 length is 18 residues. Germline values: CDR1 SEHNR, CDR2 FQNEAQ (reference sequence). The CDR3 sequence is CASSLARSLTGGADTQYF. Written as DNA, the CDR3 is TGTGCCAGCAGCTTAGCGAGATCCCTGACAGGGGGCGCAGATACGCAGTATTTT.

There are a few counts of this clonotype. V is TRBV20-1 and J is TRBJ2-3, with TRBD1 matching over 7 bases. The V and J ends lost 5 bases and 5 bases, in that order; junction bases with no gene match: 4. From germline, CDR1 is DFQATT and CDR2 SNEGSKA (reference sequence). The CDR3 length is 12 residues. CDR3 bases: TGCAGTGCTGGAACAGGGGAAGATACGCAGTATTTT. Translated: CSAGTGEDTQYF.

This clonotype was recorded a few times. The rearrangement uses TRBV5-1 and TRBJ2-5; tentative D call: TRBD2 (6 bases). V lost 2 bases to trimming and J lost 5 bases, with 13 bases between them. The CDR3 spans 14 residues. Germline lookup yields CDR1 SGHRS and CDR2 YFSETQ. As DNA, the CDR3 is TGCGCCAGCAGCTTTTCGGGAGTGGCTGAGACCCAGTACTTC. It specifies CASSFSGVAETQYF.

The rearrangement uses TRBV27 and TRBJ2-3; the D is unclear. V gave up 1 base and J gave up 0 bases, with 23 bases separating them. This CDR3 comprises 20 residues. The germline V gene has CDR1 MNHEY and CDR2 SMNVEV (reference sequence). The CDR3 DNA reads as TGTGCCAGCAGTTTATTCCGCCTTACCTCGGTCACGACTAGCACAGATACGCAGTATTTT. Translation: CASSLFRLTSVTTSTDTQYF.

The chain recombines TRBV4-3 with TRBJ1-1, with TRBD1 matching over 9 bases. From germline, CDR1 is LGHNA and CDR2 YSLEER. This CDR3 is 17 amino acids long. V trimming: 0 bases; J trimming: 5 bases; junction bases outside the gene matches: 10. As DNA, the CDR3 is TGCGCCAGCAGCCAAGATCGCCCTACAGGGGGCAATACTGAAGCTTTCTTT. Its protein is CASSQDRPTGGNTEAFF.

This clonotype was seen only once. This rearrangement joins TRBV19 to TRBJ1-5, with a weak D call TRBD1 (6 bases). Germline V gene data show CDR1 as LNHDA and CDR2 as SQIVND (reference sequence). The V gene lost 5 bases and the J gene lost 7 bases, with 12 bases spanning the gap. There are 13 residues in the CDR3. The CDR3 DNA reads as TGTGCCAGTAGTGGACAGAGCGACCAGCCCCAGCATTTT. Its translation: CASSGQSDQPQHF.

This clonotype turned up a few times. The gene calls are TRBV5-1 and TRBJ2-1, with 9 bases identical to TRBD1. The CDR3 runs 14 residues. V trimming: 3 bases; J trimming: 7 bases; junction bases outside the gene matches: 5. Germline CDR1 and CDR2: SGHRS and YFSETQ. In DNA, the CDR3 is TGCGCCAGCAGCTGGACAGGGGCAGTAAATGAGCAGTTCTTC. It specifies CASSWTGAVNEQFF.

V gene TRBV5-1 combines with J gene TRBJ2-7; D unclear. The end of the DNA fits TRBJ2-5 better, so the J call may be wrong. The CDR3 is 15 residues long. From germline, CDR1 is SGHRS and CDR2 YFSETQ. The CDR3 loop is CASSRNGPASETQYF. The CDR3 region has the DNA TGCGCCAGCAGCCGAAACGGACCCGCTTCAGAGACCCAGTACTTC.

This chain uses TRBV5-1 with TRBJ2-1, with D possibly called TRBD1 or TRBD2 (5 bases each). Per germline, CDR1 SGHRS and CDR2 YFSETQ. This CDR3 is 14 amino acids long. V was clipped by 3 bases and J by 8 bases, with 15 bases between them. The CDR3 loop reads CASSSGTLIDEQFF. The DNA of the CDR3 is TGCGCCAGCAGCTCCGGGACGCTCATAGATGAGCAGTTCTTC. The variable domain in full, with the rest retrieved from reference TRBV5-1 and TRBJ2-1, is KAGVTQTPRYLIKTRGQQVTLSCSPISGHRSVSWYQQTPGQGLQFLFEYFSETQRNKGNFPGRFSGRQFSNSRSEMNVSTLELGDSALYLCASSSGTLIDEQFFGPGTRLTVL.

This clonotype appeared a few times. Written as DNA, the CDR3 is TGTGCCAGCAGCCTCCGGGACAGGGAAGGTGAGACCCAGTACTTC. Translating it yields CASSLRDREGETQYF. The V gene is TRBV9, the J gene TRBJ2-5; 9 bases are shared with TRBD1. The CDR3 sequence is 15 residues long. The germline V gene has CDR1 SGDLS and CDR2 YYNGEE. V dropped 4 bases and J dropped 5; count of bases not matched to a gene: 9. Looking up the rest from reference TRBV9 and TRBJ2-5 gives the full variable domain: DSGVTQTPKHLITATGQRVTLRCSPRSGDLSVYWYQQSLDQGLQFLIQYYNGEERAKGNILERFSAQQFPDLHSELNLSSLELGDSALYFCASSLRDREGETQYFGPGTRLLVL.

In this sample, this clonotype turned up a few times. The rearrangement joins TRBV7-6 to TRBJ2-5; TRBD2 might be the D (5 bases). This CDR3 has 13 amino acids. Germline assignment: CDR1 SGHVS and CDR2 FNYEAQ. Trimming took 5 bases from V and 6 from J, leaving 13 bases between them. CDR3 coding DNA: TGTGCCAGCAGCATAGACATCGGGAAGACCCAGTACTTC. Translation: CASSIDIGKTQYF.

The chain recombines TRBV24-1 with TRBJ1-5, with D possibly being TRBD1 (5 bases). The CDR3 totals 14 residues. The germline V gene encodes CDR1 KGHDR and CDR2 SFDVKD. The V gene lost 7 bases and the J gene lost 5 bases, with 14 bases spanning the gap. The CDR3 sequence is CATSGGGGHQPQHF. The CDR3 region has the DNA TGTGCCACCAGCGGCGGGGGTGGGCATCAGCCCCAGCATTTT.

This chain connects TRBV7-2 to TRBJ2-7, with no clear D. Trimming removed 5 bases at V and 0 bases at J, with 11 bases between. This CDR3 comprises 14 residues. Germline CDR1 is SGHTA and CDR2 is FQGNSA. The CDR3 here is CASSEDPSSYEQYF. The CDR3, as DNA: TGTGCCAGCAGCGAGGACCCGAGCTCCTACGAGCAGTACTTC.

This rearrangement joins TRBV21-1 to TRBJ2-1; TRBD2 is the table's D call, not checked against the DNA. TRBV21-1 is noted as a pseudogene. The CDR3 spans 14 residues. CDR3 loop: CASSKSREALEQFF. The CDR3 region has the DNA TGTGCCAGCAGCAAAAGTCGGGAGGCTCTTGAGCAGTTCTTC.

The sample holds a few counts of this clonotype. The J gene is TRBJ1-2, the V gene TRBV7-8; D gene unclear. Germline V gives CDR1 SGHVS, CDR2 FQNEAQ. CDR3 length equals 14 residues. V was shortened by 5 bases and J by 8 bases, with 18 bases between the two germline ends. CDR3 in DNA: TGTGCCAGCAGCATTGTAACCGGGCCTCCGGGCTACACCTTC. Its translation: CASSIVTGPPGYTF.

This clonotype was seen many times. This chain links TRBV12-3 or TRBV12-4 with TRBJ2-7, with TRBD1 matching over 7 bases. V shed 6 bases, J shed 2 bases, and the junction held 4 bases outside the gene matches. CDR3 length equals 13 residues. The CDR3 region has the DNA TGTGCCAGCAGGCCGGGACAGACCTACGAGCAGTACTTC. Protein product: CASRPGQTYEQYF.

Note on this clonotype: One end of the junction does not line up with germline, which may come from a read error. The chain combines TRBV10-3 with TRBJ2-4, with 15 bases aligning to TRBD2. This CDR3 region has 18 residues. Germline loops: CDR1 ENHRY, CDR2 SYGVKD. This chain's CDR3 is CAIGDGTSGRLAKNIQYF. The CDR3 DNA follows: TGTGCCATCGGTGATGGGACTAGCGGGAGGTTAGCCAAAAACATTCAGTACTTC.

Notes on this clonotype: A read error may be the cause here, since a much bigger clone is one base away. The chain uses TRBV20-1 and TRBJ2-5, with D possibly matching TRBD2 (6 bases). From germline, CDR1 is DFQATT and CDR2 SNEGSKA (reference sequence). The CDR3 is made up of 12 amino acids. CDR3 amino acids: CRAVAVQETQYF. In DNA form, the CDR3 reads TGCAGGGCCGTAGCGGTACAAGAGACCCAGTACTTC.

The DNA of the CDR3 is TGTGCCAGCCGCGGACAGGGGAAATTCCACGAGCAGTACTTC. Encoded protein: CASRGQGKFHEQYF. The chain uses TRBV12-3 or TRBV12-4 and TRBJ2-7; 9 bases agree with TRBD1. The trim removed 8 bases at V and 5 bases at J, leaving 10 bases unmatched. CDR3 size: 14 residues.

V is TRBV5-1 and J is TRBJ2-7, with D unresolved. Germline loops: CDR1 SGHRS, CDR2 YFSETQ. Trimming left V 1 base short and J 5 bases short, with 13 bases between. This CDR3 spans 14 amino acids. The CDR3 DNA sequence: TGCGCCAGCAGCTTGCTGTTCGGAGCCGACGAGCAGTACTTC. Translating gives CASSLLFGADEQYF. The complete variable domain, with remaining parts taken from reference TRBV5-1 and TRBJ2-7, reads KAGVTQTPRYLIKTRGQQVTLSCSPISGHRSVSWYQQTPGQGLQFLFEYFSETQRNKGNFPGRFSGRQFSNSRSEMNVSTLELGDSALYLCASSLLFGADEQYFGPGTRLTVT.

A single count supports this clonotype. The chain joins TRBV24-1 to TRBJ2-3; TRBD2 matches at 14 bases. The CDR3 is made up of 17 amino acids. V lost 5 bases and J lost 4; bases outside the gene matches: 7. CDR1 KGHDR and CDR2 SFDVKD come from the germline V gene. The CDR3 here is CATSAAGTSGSSDTQYF. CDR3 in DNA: TGTGCCACCAGTGCCGCCGGGACTAGCGGGAGTTCAGATACGCAGTATTTT.

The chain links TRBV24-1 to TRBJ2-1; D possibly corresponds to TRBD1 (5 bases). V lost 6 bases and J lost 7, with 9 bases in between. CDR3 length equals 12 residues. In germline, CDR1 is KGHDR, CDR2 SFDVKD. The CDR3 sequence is CATSRSGNEQFF. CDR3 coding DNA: TGTGCCACCAGTCGCTCAGGGAATGAGCAGTTCTTC.

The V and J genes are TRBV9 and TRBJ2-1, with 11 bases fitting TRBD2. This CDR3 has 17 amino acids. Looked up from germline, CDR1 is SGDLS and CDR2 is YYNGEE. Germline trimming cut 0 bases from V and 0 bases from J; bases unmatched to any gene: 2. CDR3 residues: CASSVGTSGSSYNEQFF. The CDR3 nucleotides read TGTGCCAGCAGCGTAGGAACTAGCGGGAGCTCCTACAATGAGCAGTTCTTC. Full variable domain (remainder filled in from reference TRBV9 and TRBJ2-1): DSGVTQTPKHLITATGQRVTLRCSPRSGDLSVYWYQQSLDQGLQFLIQYYNGEERAKGNILERFSAQQFPDLHSELNLSSLELGDSALYFCASSVGTSGSSYNEQFFGPGTRLTVL.

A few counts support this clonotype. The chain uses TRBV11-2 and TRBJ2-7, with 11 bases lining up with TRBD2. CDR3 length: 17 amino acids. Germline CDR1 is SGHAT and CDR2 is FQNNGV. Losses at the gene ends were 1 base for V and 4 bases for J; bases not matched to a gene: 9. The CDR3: CASSLGPLAGGGYEQYF. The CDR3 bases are TGTGCCAGCAGCTTAGGGCCTTTAGCGGGAGGGGGTTACGAGCAGTACTTC.

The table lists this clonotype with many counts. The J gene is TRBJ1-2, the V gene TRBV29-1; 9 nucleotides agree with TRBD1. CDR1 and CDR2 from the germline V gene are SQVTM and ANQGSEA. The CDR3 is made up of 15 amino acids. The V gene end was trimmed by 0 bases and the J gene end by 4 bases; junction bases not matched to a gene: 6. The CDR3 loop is CSVEELQGALYGYTF. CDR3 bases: TGCAGCGTTGAAGAATTACAGGGGGCCCTCTATGGCTACACCTTC.

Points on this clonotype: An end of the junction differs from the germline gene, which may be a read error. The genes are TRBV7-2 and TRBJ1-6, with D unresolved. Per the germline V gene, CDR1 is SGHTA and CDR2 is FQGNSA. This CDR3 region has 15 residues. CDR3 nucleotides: TGTGCCAGCAGCCCGGAAGGGTCTTATAATTCATCCCTCCACTTT. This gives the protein CASSPEGSYNSSLHF.

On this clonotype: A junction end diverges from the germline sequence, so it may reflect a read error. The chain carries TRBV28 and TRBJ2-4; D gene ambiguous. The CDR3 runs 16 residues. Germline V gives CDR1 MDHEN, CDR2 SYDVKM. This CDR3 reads CASNLGNTLAKNIQYF. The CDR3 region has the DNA TGTGCCAGCAATTTAGGGAATACACTAGCCAAAAACATTCAGTACTTC. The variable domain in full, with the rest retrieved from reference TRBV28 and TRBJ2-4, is DVKVTQSSRYLVKRTGEKVFLECVQDMDHENMFWYRQDPGLGLRLIYFSYDVKMKEKGDIPEGYSVSREKKERFSLILESASTNQTSMYLCASNLGNTLAKNIQYFGAGTRLSVL.

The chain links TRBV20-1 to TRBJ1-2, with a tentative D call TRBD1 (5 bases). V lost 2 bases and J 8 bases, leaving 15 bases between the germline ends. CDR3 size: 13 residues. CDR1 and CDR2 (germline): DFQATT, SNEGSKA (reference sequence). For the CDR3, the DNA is TGCAGTGCTAGAAATGGAAGCCAGGGAGGCTACACCTTC. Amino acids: CSARNGSQGGYTF.

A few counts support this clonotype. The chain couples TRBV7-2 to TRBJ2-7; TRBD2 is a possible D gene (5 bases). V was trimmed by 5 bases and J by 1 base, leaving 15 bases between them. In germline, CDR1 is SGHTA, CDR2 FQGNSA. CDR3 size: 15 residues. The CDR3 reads CASSRGGGQSYEQYF. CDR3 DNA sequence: TGTGCCAGCAGCCGAGGCGGCGGGCAGTCCTACGAGCAGTACTTC.

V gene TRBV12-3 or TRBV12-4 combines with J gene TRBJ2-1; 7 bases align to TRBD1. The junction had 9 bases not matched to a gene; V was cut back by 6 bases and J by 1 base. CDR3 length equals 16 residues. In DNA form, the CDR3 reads TGTGCCAGCAGCTTCCAGGGGGACCCATCCTACAATGAGCAGTTCTTC. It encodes CASSFQGDPSYNEQFF.

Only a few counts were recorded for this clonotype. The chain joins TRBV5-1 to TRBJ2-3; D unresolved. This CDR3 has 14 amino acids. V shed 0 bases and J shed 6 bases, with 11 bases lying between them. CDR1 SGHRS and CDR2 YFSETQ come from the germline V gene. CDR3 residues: CASSLDGRRDTQYF. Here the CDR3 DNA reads TGCGCCAGCAGCTTGGACGGGCGGCGGGATACGCAGTATTTT. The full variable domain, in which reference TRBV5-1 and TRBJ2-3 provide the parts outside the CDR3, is KAGVTQTPRYLIKTRGQQVTLSCSPISGHRSVSWYQQTPGQGLQFLFEYFSETQRNKGNFPGRFSGRQFSNSRSEMNVSTLELGDSALYLCASSLDGRRDTQYFGPGTRLTVL.